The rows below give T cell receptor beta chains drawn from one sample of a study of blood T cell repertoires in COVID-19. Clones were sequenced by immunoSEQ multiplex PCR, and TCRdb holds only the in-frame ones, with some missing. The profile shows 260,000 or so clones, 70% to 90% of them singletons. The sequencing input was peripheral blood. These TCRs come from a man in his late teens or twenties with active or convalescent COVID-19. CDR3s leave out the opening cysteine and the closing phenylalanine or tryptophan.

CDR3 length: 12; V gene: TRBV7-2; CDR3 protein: ASSPQGWNTEAF
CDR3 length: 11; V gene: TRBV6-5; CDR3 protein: ASKIAGAYEQY
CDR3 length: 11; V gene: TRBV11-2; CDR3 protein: ASSLAGGEGYT
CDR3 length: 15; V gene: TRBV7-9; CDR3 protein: ASSGRPGTKNTGELF
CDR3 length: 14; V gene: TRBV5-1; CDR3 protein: ASSPGTASLNYGYT
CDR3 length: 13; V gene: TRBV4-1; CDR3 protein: ASSPGDGAGGRRF
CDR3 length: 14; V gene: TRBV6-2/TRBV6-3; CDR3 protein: ASSYEQGAPTDTQY
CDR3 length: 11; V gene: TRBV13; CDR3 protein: ASSLAVINEQF
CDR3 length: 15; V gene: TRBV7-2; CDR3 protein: ASESFSFHRGTDTQY
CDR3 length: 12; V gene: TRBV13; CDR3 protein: ASSLGRGEYEQY
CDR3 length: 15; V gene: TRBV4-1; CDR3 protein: ASSQEQASSYNSPLH
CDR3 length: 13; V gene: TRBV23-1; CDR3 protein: ASSQRQFSNQPQH
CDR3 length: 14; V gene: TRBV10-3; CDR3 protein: AISGSGASRDNEQF
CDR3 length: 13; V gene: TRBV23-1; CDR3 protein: ASSQALADNQPQH
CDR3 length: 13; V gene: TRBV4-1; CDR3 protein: ASSQKSQGSYGYT
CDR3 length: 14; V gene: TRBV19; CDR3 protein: ASSIVAGAGYQPQH
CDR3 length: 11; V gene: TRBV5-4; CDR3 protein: ASSGQGATEAF
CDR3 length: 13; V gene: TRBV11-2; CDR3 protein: ASSTGTGVIYGYT
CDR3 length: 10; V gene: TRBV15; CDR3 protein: ATSPFTGELF
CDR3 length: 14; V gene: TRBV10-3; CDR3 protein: AISARDRGLGNTIY
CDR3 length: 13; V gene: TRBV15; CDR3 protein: ATSRAPGSNEKLF
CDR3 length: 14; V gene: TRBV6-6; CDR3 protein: ASRHDRVSYNTEAF
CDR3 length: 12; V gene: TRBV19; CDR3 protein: ASSMWTGEAEAF
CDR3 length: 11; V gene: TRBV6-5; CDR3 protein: ASTGAMNTEAF
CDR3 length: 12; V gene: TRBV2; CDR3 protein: ASSDRGIKETQY
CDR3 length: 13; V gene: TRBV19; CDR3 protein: ASSIAYYSNQPQH
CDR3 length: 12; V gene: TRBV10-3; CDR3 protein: AISVSSGEYEQY
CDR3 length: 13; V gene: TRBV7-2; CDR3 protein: ASSLGDFPTDTQY
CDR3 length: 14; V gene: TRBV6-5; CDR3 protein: ASSSTGLSGANVLT
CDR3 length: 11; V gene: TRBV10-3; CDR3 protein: AISESTGETQY
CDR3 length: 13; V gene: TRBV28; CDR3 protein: ASTVESPLTDTQY
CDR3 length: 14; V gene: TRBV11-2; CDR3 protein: ASSLVMGLLQETQY
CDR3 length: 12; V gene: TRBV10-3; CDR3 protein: AITDTGMNTEAF
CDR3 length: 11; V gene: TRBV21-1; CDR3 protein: ASTPRGNTEAF
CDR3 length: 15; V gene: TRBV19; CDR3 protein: ASSTSPGQGGTGELF
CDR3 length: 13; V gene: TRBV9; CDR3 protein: ASSPGTSAVHEQF
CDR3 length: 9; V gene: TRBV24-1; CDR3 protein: ATSDRETQY
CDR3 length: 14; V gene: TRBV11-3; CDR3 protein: ASSLGLSGDTDTQY
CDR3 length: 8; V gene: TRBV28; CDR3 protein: ASSLQEQF
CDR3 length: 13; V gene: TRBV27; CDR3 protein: ASRLNRDLGHIQY
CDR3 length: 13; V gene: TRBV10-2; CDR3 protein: ASRKGGHSPDTQY
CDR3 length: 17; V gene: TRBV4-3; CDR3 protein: ASSQDPGGGGSTTYGYT
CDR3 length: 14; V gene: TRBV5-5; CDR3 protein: ASSKGQGEDTGELF
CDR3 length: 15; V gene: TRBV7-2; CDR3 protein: ASSLAEQGESGNTIY
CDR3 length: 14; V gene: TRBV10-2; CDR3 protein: ASSESGDRDPYGYT
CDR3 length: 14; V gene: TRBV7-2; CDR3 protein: ASSLDISGGSDTQY
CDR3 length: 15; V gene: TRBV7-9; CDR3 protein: ASRRTGTETMNTEAF
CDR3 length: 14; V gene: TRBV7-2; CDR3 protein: ASSLAAGNSYNEQF
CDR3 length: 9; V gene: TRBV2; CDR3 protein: ASAKLYGYT
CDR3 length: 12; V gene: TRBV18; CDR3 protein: ASSQLAGEETQY
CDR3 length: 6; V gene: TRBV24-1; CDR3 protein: ATGGAF